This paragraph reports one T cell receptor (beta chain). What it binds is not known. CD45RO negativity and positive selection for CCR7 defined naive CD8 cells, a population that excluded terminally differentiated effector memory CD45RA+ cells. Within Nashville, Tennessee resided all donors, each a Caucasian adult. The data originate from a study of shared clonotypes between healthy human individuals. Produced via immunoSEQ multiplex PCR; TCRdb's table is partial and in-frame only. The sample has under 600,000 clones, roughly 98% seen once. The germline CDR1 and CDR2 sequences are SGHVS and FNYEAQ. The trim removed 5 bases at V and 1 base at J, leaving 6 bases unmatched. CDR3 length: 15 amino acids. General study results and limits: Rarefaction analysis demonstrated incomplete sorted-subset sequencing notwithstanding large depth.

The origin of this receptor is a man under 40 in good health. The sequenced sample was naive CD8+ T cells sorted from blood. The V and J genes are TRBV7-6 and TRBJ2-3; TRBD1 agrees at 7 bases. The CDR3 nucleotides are TGTGCCAGCAGCGAGGGGGCACGGGGCACAGATACGCAGTATTTT. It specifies CASSEGARGTDTQYF.